This T cell receptor beta chain is drawn from a study of CXCR3-negative and CXCR3-positive naive CD8 T cells. Looking at the study overall: The libraries yielded 130 million to 150 million TRB reads, about 1.5 +/- 0.3 million each. Overall study results and limits: Comparably high diversity marked both naive subsets, whereas memory CD8+ cells had much lower diversity.

The authors prepared UMI-labeled TRB cDNA libraries by 5' RACE. TCRdb derives one entry per CDR3 protein from the 5' RACE reads, leaving out DNA. This specimen shows tens of thousands of distinct CDR3 sequences; the ten leading clones hold around 4%. Comment on this clonotype: Its antigen is not known.

The sequence derives from a human donor in good health. Some clones in this sample may be carry-over from other donors' samples. The sample taken for sequencing was naive CXCR3- CD8+ T cells from blood. Subset in this sample: CD45RO-CCR7+CD27+CD95- naive CD8+ T cells lacking CXCR3 (TNR3-).

CDR3 in amino acids: CSVVSGGAGNTEAFF. The chain couples TRBV29-1 to TRBJ1-1; TCRdb's assignment of TRBD1 cannot be checked, as there is no DNA. Germline-derived CDR1 and CDR2 are SQVTM and ANQGSEA. CDR3 length: 15 residues.